The 10 T cell receptor beta chains reported below all come from one sample, sequenced in a study of a mutant IDH1 vaccine in newly diagnosed glioma. For these TCRs, the target antigens are not known. Measured with immunoSEQ multiplex PCR; TCRdb has only the in-frame clones, and not every one. The data contain tens of thousands of clones, about 74% of them seen just once; the ten biggest clones take up roughly 5%. Time point defined: week 35, safety follow-up. All doses held 300 ug of mutant IDH1 20-mer peptide, with topical imiquimod. This material consisted of PBMCs, taken from a glioma patient whose treatment included an IDH1 peptide vaccine. The receptors here all came from a man aged 50-59 years with glioma.

V and J are TRBV19 and TRBJ2-1; a weak D match, TRBD1 (6 bases). Between the trimmed V and J ends, which lost 3 bases and 1 base, there was a span of 13 bases. Germline V lookup: CDR1 LNHDA, CDR2 SQIVND (reference sequence). This CDR3 has 16 amino acids. CDR3: CASSIFGTSSYNEQFF. Written as DNA, the CDR3 is TGTGCCAGTAGTATCTTCGGGACATCTTCCTACAATGAGCAGTTCTTC.

The J gene is TRBJ2-2, the V gene TRBV18, with unresolved D. The CDR3 sequence is 14 residues long. The V and J ends lost 2 bases and 3 bases respectively, with 7 bases between them. Germline values: CDR1 KGHSH, CDR2 LQKENI. The CDR3 DNA is TGTGCCAGCTCACCAGGGGTCGACACCGGGGAGCTGTTTTTT. This encodes CASSPGVDTGELFF.

This clone occurred once. The chain combines TRBV6-5 with TRBJ1-2, with D hard to call. The CDR3 runs 15 residues. In germline, CDR1 is MNHEY, CDR2 SVGAGI. V was trimmed by 6 bases and J by 4 bases, leaving 18 bases between them. For the CDR3, the DNA is TGTGCCAGCAGCTACCGGGAGCGGGGAGGCTATGGCTACACCTTC. Residues: CASSYRERGGYGYTF.

The chain employs TRBV5-6 and TRBJ1-4, with D unresolved. CDR3 length: 13 amino acids. V was shortened by 3 bases and J by 7 bases, with 10 bases between the two germline ends. Looked up from germline, CDR1 is SGHDT and CDR2 is YYEEEE. This chain's CDR3 is CASSSPVGEKLFF. DNA of the CDR3: TGTGCCAGCAGCTCGCCCGTTGGTGAAAAACTGTTTTTT.

This chain connects TRBV6-6 to TRBJ2-7; TRBD1 matches at 8 bases. V shed 6 bases and J 2 bases; nucleotides not matched to a gene: 3. The CDR3 is 13 residues long. Per the germline V gene, CDR1 is MNHNY and CDR2 is SVGAGI (reference sequence). The CDR3 coding sequence is TGTGCCAGCAGACCGACAGGGGCCTACGAGCAGTACTTC. Amino acid sequence: CASRPTGAYEQYF.

The rearrangement uses TRBV20-1 and TRBJ2-7, with D unresolved. The CDR3 runs to 11 residues. Per germline, CDR1 DFQATT and CDR2 SNEGSKA (reference sequence). V lost 1 base and J 1 base, leaving 2 bases between the germline ends. The CDR3 bases are TGCAGTGCTAGAGTTTCCTACGAGCAGTACTTC. It specifies CSARVSYEQYF.

CDR3 residues: CASSVAGGVSTDTQYF. CDR3 in DNA: TGTGCCAGCAGCGTAGCCGGGGGTGTTAGCACAGATACGCAGTATTTT. V gene TRBV9 combines with J gene TRBJ2-3; perhaps TRBD2 as D (6 bases). The CDR3 has 16 amino acids. Trimming took off 0 bases at V and 0 bases at J, with 11 bases between the two ends. Per germline, CDR1 SGDLS and CDR2 YYNGEE.

This chain joins TRBV5-4 and TRBJ2-7; tentatively, D is TRBD1 or TRBD2 (5 bases each). There are 15 residues in the CDR3. Germline-derived CDR1 and CDR2 are SGHNT and YYREEE (reference sequence). Trimming shortened V by 4 bases and J by 3 bases, and 17 bases separated the two germline ends. The CDR3 sequence: CASSPPGTVNYEQYF. CDR3 DNA: TGTGCCAGCAGCCCACCTGGGACGGTGAACTACGAGCAGTACTTC. Drawing the rest from reference TRBV5-4 and TRBJ2-7, the complete variable domain is ETGVTQSPTHLIKTRGQQVTLRCSSQSGHNTVSWYQQALGQGPQFIFQYYREEENGRGNFPPRFSGLQFPNYSSELNVNALELDDSALYLCASSPPGTVNYEQYFGPGTRLTVT.

The chain carries TRBV9 and TRBJ2-7, with D possibly being TRBD2 (6 bases). CDR1 and CDR2 (germline): SGDLS, YYNGEE. This CDR3 is built from 15 residues. Trimming shortened V by 4 bases and J by 2 bases, and 16 bases separated the two germline ends. The CDR3 loop is CASSSGGGAPYEQYF. The CDR3 DNA is TGTGCCAGCAGCTCTGGTGGAGGGGCCCCCTACGAGCAGTACTTC.

The V gene is TRBV19, the J gene TRBJ2-1, with a possible D match to TRBD2 (6 bases). This CDR3 is built from 14 residues. Germline V gives CDR1 LNHDA, CDR2 SQIVND (reference sequence). V was shortened by 6 bases and J by 7 bases, with 16 bases between the two germline ends. In DNA form, the CDR3 reads TGTGCCAGTAGCCCCACGGGGGTTGCTAATGAGCAGTTCTTC. This encodes CASSPTGVANEQFF. Full variable domain (outside the CDR3, taken from reference TRBV19 and TRBJ2-1): DGGITQSPKYLFRKEGQNVTLSCEQNLNHDAMYWYRQDPGQGLRLIYYSQIVNDFQKGDIAEGYSVSREKKESFPLTVTSAQKNPTAFYLCASSPTGVANEQFFGPGTRLTVL.